This TCR beta chain was profiled in a study of Ad26.COV2.S vaccination and SARS-CoV-2 variants. Whole-study results and caveats: Once vaccination had occurred, spike-specific CD8+ and CD4+ T cell responses reportedly showed substantial breadth.

With respect to this clone: Its antigen remains unidentified. Other DNA sequences from this sample encode an identical CDR3 as well.

Data came from immunoSEQ multiplex PCR; TCRdb stores just in-frame clones and leaves some out. The repertoire consists of some 320,000 clones, with 70% to 90% occurring once and the leading ten covering 2% to 2.5%. Documented treatment: around 19 received Ad26.COV2.S at low or high dose, single or two shots; about 5 received placebo; per-sample allocation not given. Collection of samples fell on day 63 after the first vaccine or placebo injection. The sequence was collected from a person aged 18-65 years who received the Ad26.COV2.S COVID-19 vaccine or a placebo. The input for sequencing was peripheral blood, taken in a trial of Ad26.COV2.S vaccine versus placebo.

The chain's CDR3 is CASSQGQGYGYTF. DNA of the CDR3: TGCGCCAGCAGCCAAGGGCAGGGGTATGGCTACACCTTC. The chain carries TRBV4-1 and TRBJ1-2, with D possibly matching TRBD1 (6 bases). Germline CDR1 and CDR2: MGHRA and YSYEKL. The CDR3 length is 13 residues. Trimming shortened V by 1 base and J by 5 bases, and 8 bases separated the two germline ends.